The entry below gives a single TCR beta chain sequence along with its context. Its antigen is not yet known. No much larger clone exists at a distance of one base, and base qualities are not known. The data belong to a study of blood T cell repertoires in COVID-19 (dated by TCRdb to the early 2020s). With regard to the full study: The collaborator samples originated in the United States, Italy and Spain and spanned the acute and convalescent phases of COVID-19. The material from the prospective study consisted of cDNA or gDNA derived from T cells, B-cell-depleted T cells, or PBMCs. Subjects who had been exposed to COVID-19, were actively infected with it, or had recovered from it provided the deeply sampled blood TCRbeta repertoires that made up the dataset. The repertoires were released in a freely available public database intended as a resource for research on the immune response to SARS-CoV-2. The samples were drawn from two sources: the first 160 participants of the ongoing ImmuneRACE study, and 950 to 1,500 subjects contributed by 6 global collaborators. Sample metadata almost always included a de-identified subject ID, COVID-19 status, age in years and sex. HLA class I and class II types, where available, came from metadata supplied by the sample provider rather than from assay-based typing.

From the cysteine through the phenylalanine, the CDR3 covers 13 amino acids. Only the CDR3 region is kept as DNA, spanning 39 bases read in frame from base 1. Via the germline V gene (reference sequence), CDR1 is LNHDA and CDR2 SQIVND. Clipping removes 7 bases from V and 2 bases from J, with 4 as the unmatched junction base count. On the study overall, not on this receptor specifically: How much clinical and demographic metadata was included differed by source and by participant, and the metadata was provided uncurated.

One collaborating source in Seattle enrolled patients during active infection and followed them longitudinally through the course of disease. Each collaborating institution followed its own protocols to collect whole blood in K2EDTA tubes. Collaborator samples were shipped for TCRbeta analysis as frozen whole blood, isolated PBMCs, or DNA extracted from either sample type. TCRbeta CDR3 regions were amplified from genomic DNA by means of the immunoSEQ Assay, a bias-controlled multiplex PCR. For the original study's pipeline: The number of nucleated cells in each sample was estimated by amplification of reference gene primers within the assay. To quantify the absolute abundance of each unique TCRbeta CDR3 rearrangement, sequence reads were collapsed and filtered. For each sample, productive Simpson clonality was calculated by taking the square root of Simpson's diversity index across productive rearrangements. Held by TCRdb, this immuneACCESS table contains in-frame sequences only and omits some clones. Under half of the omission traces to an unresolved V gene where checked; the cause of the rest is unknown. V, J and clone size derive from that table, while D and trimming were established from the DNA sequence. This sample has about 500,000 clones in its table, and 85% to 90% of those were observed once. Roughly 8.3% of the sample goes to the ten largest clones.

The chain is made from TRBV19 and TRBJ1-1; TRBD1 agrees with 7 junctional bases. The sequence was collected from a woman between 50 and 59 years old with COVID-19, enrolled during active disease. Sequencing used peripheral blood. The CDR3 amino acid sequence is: CASTRQGNTEAFF. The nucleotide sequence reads TGTGCCAGTACCCGACAGGGCAACACTGAAGCTTTCTTT.